This record concerns one T cell receptor (beta chain) sequence. The data stem from a study of blood T cell repertoires in COVID-19. Study information: The samples span acute and convalescent COVID-19 from the United States, Italy and Spain.

Those enrolled in Seattle joined during active infection and were followed longitudinally afterward. Germline V lookup: CDR1 LGHDT, CDR2 YNNKEL (reference sequence). This CDR3 spans 13 amino acids. Trimming cost V 2 bases and J 7 bases, with 12 bases left between them. Per the original data handling: Nucleated cell number was recorded as an estimate derived from reference gene primer amplification. Sequencing used immunoSEQ multiplex PCR; TCRdb keeps in-frame clones, though not all of them. Clonal size and the V and J genes are those of that table, whereas D and trimming came from the DNA. The sample lists more than 45,000 clones, 87% occurring once.

The gene calls are TRBV3-1 (or the pseudogene TRBV3-2) and TRBJ2-7; weak D call: TRBD2 (6 bases). The specimen sequenced was peripheral blood. The TCR was taken from a woman at least 80 years old with COVID-19, enrolled during active disease. The CDR3 reads CASSQRDGGEQYF. CDR3 in DNA: TGTGCCAGCAGCCAAAGAGATGGGGGGGAGCAGTACTTC.